The 10 T cell receptor beta chains given below trace back to one sample, sequenced in a study of blood T cell repertoires in COVID-19. Method: immunoSEQ multiplex PCR; TCRdb's copy keeps in-frame clones and lacks some. This table has around 240,000 clones, approximately 80% appearing once. The sample consisted of peripheral blood. Source of these receptors: a woman in her 50s with acute or convalescent COVID-19.

The chain has TRBV4-1 and TRBJ1-5; D ambiguous. V lost 4 bases to trimming and J lost 2 bases, with 15 bases between them. Looked up from germline, CDR1 is MGHRA and CDR2 is YSYEKL. The CDR3 totals 16 residues. CDR3 nucleotides: TGCGCCAGCAGCCGCTCGGAGGAGACGGGCAATCAGCCCCAGCATTTT. Translation: CASSRSEETGNQPQHF.

The chain recombines TRBV5-4 with TRBJ1-3; tentatively, D is TRBD1 (5 bases). Trimming took off 6 bases at V and 0 bases at J, with 13 bases between the two ends. Germline CDR1 and CDR2: SGHNT and YYREEE (reference sequence). The CDR3 consists of 15 residues. The CDR3 region is CASKKSGGSGNTIYF. The DNA for the CDR3 is TGTGCCAGCAAAAAGAGCGGGGGCTCTGGAAACACCATATATTTT. The variable domain in full, with the rest retrieved from reference TRBV5-4 and TRBJ1-3, is ETGVTQSPTHLIKTRGQQVTLRCSSQSGHNTVSWYQQALGQGPQFIFQYYREEENGRGNFPPRFSGLQFPNYSSELNVNALELDDSALYLCASKKSGGSGNTIYFGEGSWLTVV.

As DNA, the CDR3 is TGCGCCAGCAGCTTCGAGACAGGGAACGAAAAACTGTTTTTT. Protein: CASSFETGNEKLFF. The chain joins TRBV5-1 to TRBJ1-4, with 7 nucleotides matching TRBD1. CDR3 length: 14 amino acids. The germline V gene encodes CDR1 SGHRS and CDR2 YFSETQ. The V and J ends lost 2 bases and 8 bases, in that order; junction bases with no gene match: 6.

This rearrangement joins TRBV3-1 (or the pseudogene TRBV3-2) to TRBJ1-1, with D uncertain. In germline, CDR1 is LGHDT, CDR2 YNNKEL (reference sequence). The length of the CDR3 is 15 residues. V gave up 2 bases and J gave up 2 bases, with 12 bases separating them. The CDR3 DNA reads TGTGCCAGCAGCCAAACACATGCCATTAACACTGAAGCTTTCTTT. As protein: CASSQTHAINTEAFF.

The chain carries TRBV28 and TRBJ1-6, with D possibly matching TRBD1 (5 bases). The CDR3 spans 14 residues. Deletions cut 2 bases from V and 8 bases from J, with 10 bases between. Germline V gene sequence: CDR1 MDHEN, CDR2 SYDVKM. CDR3 protein: CASSLGGVHSPLHF. The CDR3 nucleotides read TGTGCCAGCAGTTTAGGGGGGGTCCATTCACCCCTCCACTTT.

V is TRBV5-4 and J is TRBJ2-5; D may be TRBD1 (5 bases). CDR3 size: 14 residues. CDR1 is SGHNT and CDR2 is YYREEE in the germline V gene (reference sequence). V lost 5 bases and J lost 0, with 11 bases in between. The CDR3 sequence: CASRPDKYQETQYF. In DNA, the CDR3 is TGTGCCAGCAGACCGGACAAGTACCAAGAGACCCAGTACTTC.

The chain recombines TRBV19 with TRBJ2-5; weak D call: TRBD1 (6 bases). V dropped 0 bases and J dropped 5 bases, with 13 bases sitting between them. The CDR3 totals 15 residues. The germline gives CDR1 LNHDA, CDR2 SQIVND (reference sequence). DNA of the CDR3: TGTGCCAGTAGTATAGATCGTGGGGGCCGGGAGACCCAGTACTTC. Amino acid sequence: CASSIDRGGRETQYF.

The genes are TRBV5-1 and TRBJ1-4; D not certain. The V end was cut by 4 bases, the J end by 0 bases, with 4 bases between. CDR3 size: 13 residues. The germline V gene has CDR1 SGHRS and CDR2 YFSETQ. In DNA form, the CDR3 reads TGCGCCAGCAGCCCGTCAACTAATGAAAAACTGTTTTTT. Translated, it gives CASSPSTNEKLFF.

Comments on this clone: Additional DNA sequences in this sample encode the identical CDR3. The rearrangement links TRBV12-3 or TRBV12-4 to TRBJ1-1; D remains ambiguous. The V end lost 0 bases, the J end lost 1 base, and 3 bases lay between the germline ends. The CDR3 spans 13 residues. DNA of the CDR3: TGTGCCAGCAGTTTAGCGAGGAACACTGAAGCTTTCTTT. The encoded protein is CASSLARNTEAFF.

The sample holds a few counts of this clone. The V call is TRBV28, the J call TRBJ2-7; TRBD1 matches 8 bases. This CDR3 has 13 amino acids. The ends lost 6 bases at V and 7 bases at J; junction bases unmatched: 8. CDR1 and CDR2 (germline): MDHEN, SYDVKM. Here the CDR3 reads CASSPGQGGEQYF. The CDR3 nucleotides read TGTGCCAGCAGCCCAGGACAGGGTGGGGAGCAGTACTTC.